These 23 T cell receptor beta chains share one sample of origin, sequenced in a study of technical replicates of blood from a handful of donors. Measured with immunoSEQ multiplex PCR; TCRdb has only the in-frame clones, and not every one. The data contain about 70,000 clones, roughly 93% of them seen just once; the ten biggest clones take up roughly 0.4%. Input material: T cells isolated from PBMCs. The receptors derive from a human donor in good health.

The CDR3 is CASSLDNMVRGTEAFF. For the CDR3, the DNA is TGTGCCAGCAGCTTAGATAACATGGTTCGGGGCACTGAAGCTTTCTTT. The V call is TRBV7-2, the J call TRBJ1-1; D gene uncertain. Between the trimmed V and J ends, which lost 1 base and 4 bases, there was a span of 16 bases. The length of the CDR3 is 16 residues. Germline-derived CDR1 and CDR2 are SGHTA and FQGNSA. The full variable domain, its missing parts supplied by reference TRBV7-2 and TRBJ1-1, is GAGVSQSPSNKVTEKGKDVELRCDPISGHTALYWYRQSLGQGLEFLIYFQGNSAPDKSGLPSDRFSAERTGGSVSTLTIQRTQQEDSAVYLCASSLDNMVRGTEAFFGQGTRLTVV.

The chain recombines TRBV6-1 with TRBJ2-1, with TRBD2 as a possible D gene (6 bases). The V gene lost 6 bases and the J gene lost 8 bases, with 17 bases spanning the gap. The CDR3 extends over 14 amino acids. Germline V gives CDR1 MNHNS, CDR2 SASEGT. The CDR3 reads CASSRRGESYEQFF. DNA of the CDR3: TGTGCCAGCAGCCGGAGGGGCGAATCATATGAGCAGTTCTTC.

The V and J genes are TRBV7-3 and TRBJ2-2, with 12 bases fitting TRBD2. V lost 3 bases, J lost 1 base, and 9 bases stayed unmatched. Germline values: CDR1 SGHTA, CDR2 FQGTGA. The CDR3 consists of 19 residues. The CDR3 region is CASSFVGLAGLQNTGELFF. The CDR3 region has the DNA TGTGCCAGCAGCTTCGTAGGACTAGCGGGATTACAGAACACCGGGGAGCTGTTTTTT.

This clone was detected only a few times. The gene calls are TRBV7-9 and TRBJ1-2, with TRBD1 identical over 7 bases. With 0 bases clipped from V and 5 bases from J, the junction kept 3 bases outside the gene matches. The CDR3 contains 14 residues. Germline assignment: CDR1 SEHNR and CDR2 FQNEAQ (reference sequence). As DNA, the CDR3 is TGTGCCAGCAGCTTAGCGGGGACAGCTTATGGCTACACCTTC. Its protein product is CASSLAGTAYGYTF.

The chain combines TRBV5-4 with TRBJ2-7; D may be TRBD1 (6 bases). CDR1 SGHNT and CDR2 YYREEE come from the germline V gene (reference sequence). Trimming pared 4 bases from V and 4 bases from J, leaving 9 bases between. The CDR3 runs to 12 residues. CDR3 DNA sequence: TGTGCCAGCAGCCTACAGGGATACGAGCAGTACTTC. Protein product: CASSLQGYEQYF.

The genes are TRBV14 and TRBJ2-1; D call uncertain. The CDR3 consists of 14 residues. Trimming took 5 bases from V and 4 from J, leaving 12 bases between them. CDR1 is SGHDN and CDR2 is FVKESK in the germline V gene. The CDR3 sequence: CASSIRVLYNEQFF. The CDR3 DNA sequence: TGTGCCAGCAGCATACGGGTTCTTTACAATGAGCAGTTCTTC.

V gene TRBV13 combines with J gene TRBJ1-1, with D perhaps matching TRBD1 (5 bases). The CDR3 is 14 amino acids. Germline values: CDR1 PRHDT, CDR2 FYEKMQ (reference sequence). Trimming cost V 4 bases and J 1 base, with 10 bases left between them. CDR3 sequence: CASSSTRENTEAFF. CDR3 coding DNA: TGTGCCAGCAGCTCAACCAGGGAGAACACTGAAGCTTTCTTT.

This chain's CDR3 is CSVEGLAGGYEQFF. The DNA of the CDR3 is TGCAGCGTCGAGGGGCTAGCGGGAGGTTATGAGCAGTTCTTC. V and J are TRBV29-1 and TRBJ2-1; 11 nucleotides agree with TRBD2. After removal of 6 bases from V and 8 bases from J, the junction contained 9 bases not matched to a gene. CDR3 length: 14 amino acids. Germline V gene lookup returns CDR1 SQVTM and CDR2 ANQGSEA.

The chain carries TRBV30 and TRBJ1-2; D remains unclear. Germline loops: CDR1 GTSNPN, CDR2 SVGIG (reference sequence). The V and J ends lost 3 bases and 3 bases respectively, with 14 bases between them. The CDR3 runs 14 residues. CDR3: CAWSPMEIHYGYTF. CDR3 in DNA: TGTGCCTGGAGCCCGATGGAGATACACTATGGCTACACCTTC.

The table lists this clone with a few counts. The chain is built from TRBV30 and TRBJ1-5; maybe TRBD1 (6 bases). From germline, CDR1 is GTSNPN and CDR2 SVGIG (reference sequence). The CDR3 contains 13 residues. V was cut by 3 bases and J by 4 bases, with 10 bases left in between. The CDR3 loop is CAWSRDKNQPQHF. The CDR3, as DNA: TGTGCCTGGAGCCGGGACAAAAATCAGCCCCAGCATTTT.

The chain uses TRBV9 and TRBJ2-1; 8 nucleotides align to TRBD2. In germline, CDR1 is SGDLS, CDR2 YYNGEE. This CDR3 is built from 16 residues. V was clipped by 0 bases and J by 8 bases; unmatched bases: 10. CDR3 sequence: CASSVAGGTSFYEQFF. CDR3 nucleotide sequence: TGTGCCAGCAGCGTAGCCGGAGGGACTAGTTTCTATGAGCAGTTCTTC.

The gene calls are TRBV6-5 and TRBJ1-1; weak D call: TRBD1 (6 bases). V lost 4 bases to trimming and J lost 5 bases, with 14 bases between them. The CDR3 totals 14 residues. Germline assignment: CDR1 MNHEY and CDR2 SVGAGI. The CDR3 nucleotides read TGTGCCAGCAGTTCGACAGGTGGAAGGACTGAAGCTTTCTTT. Its protein product is CASSSTGGRTEAFF.

The rearrangement uses TRBV9 and TRBJ1-4; tentatively, D is TRBD1 (6 bases). This CDR3 region has 15 residues. CDR1 and CDR2 from the germline V gene are SGDLS and YYNGEE. The V end lost 0 bases, the J end lost 7 bases, and 13 bases lay between the germline ends. The CDR3 nucleotides read TGTGCCAGCAGCGTAGGGGCGGGGGCAGTTGAAAAACTGTTTTTT. Its protein product is CASSVGAGAVEKLFF.

The chain is built from TRBV7-3 and TRBJ2-7; a weak D match, TRBD1 (7 bases). The germline CDR1 and CDR2 sequences are SGHTA and FQGTGA. Trimming shortened V by 5 bases and J by 1 base, and 15 bases separated the two germline ends. This CDR3 is 15 amino acids long. The CDR3 reads CASSEGAGLSYEQYF. CDR3 DNA: TGTGCCAGCAGCGAGGGGGCGGGACTGTCCTACGAGCAGTACTTC.

This clone was seen only once. The rearrangement links TRBV7-2 to TRBJ1-1; TRBD1 agrees at 8 bases. The V and J ends lost 5 bases and 1 base, in that order; junction bases with no gene match: 9. Germline V CDR1 and CDR2: SGHTA, FQGNSA. The CDR3 is 16 amino acids. CDR3 residues: CASSITQGARNTEAFF. The CDR3 region has the DNA TGTGCCAGCAGCATAACCCAGGGGGCTAGGAACACTGAAGCTTTCTTT. Full variable domain (remainder filled in from reference TRBV7-2 and TRBJ1-1): GAGVSQSPSNKVTEKGKDVELRCDPISGHTALYWYRQSLGQGLEFLIYFQGNSAPDKSGLPSDRFSAERTGGSVSTLTIQRTQQEDSAVYLCASSITQGARNTEAFFGQGTRLTVV.

This rearrangement joins TRBV5-6 to TRBJ1-1; TRBD1 matches 9 bases. The V gene end was trimmed by 3 bases and the J gene end by 5 bases; junction bases not matched to a gene: 5. The length of the CDR3 is 14 residues. The V gene's germline CDR1 is SGHDT and CDR2 YYEEEE. The CDR3: CASSSQGARTEAFF. Written as DNA, the CDR3 is TGTGCCAGCAGCTCACAGGGGGCGCGGACTGAAGCTTTCTTT.

The chain links TRBV10-3 to TRBJ2-7; 14 bases align to TRBD2. The length of the CDR3 is 15 residues. J lost 0 bases, V lost 7 bases, and 2 bases had no gene match. The germline V gene has CDR1 ENHRY and CDR2 SYGVKD. The CDR3 spells CAIKGLAGASYEQYF. The DNA for the CDR3 is TGTGCCATCAAGGGACTAGCGGGAGCCTCCTACGAGCAGTACTTC.

V and J are TRBV5-4 and TRBJ1-1, with D possibly TRBD1 on 5 matching bases. The length of the CDR3 is 12 residues. The germline CDR1 and CDR2 sequences are SGHNT and YYREEE (reference sequence). The germline V and J ends were trimmed by 4 bases and 1 base, with 5 bases remaining between them. CDR3 loop: CASSQGNTEAFF. CDR3 DNA sequence: TGTGCCAGCAGCCAGGGGAACACTGAAGCTTTCTTT.

The V and J genes are TRBV6-6 and TRBJ2-2; D unresolved. Trimming shortened V by 2 bases and J by 5 bases, and 9 bases separated the two germline ends. This CDR3 spans 14 amino acids. The germline CDR1 and CDR2 sequences are MNHNY and SVGAGI (reference sequence). CDR3 residues: CASSYVIGTGELFF. For the CDR3, the DNA is TGTGCCAGCAGTTACGTGATCGGGACCGGGGAGCTGTTTTTT.

V usage is TRBV27 and J usage is TRBJ2-5, with 7 bases that match TRBD1. Trimming took 5 bases from V and 5 from J; bases not matched to a gene: 5. Germline V gives CDR1 MNHEY, CDR2 SMNVEV (reference sequence). CDR3 size: 13 residues. DNA of the CDR3: TGTGCCAGCAGTAAAGGGGGCAGGGAGACCCAGTACTTC. Residues: CASSKGGRETQYF.

The CDR3 DNA sequence: TGTGCTAGTGTCTTATATCCGGGACAGGGTGGGGAAAAACTGTTTTTT. It translates to CASVLYPGQGGEKLFF. This chain joins TRBV12-5 and TRBJ1-4; 9 nucleotides agree with TRBD1. From germline, CDR1 is LGHNT and CDR2 FRNRAP. The CDR3 sequence is 16 residues long. V lost 7 bases to trimming and J lost 8 bases; unmatched junction nucleotides: 14.

This chain joins TRBV7-6 and TRBJ2-1, with TRBD2 matching 8 bases. V lost 2 bases to trimming and J lost 1 base; unmatched junction nucleotides: 10. The CDR3 length is 18 residues. In germline, CDR1 is SGHVS, CDR2 FNYEAQ. Here the CDR3 reads CASSLLISGAESYNEQFF. As DNA, the CDR3 is TGTGCCAGCAGCTTATTAATTAGCGGGGCCGAGTCCTACAATGAGCAGTTCTTC.

V gene TRBV5-1 combines with J gene TRBJ2-1; D might be TRBD2 (7 bases). The ends were cut back, 2 bases at V and 10 bases at J, with 31 bases in the middle. The CDR3 loop spans 19 amino acids. From germline, CDR1 is SGHRS and CDR2 YFSETQ. This chain's CDR3 is CASSLTWGLETSRRDEQFF. Here the CDR3 DNA reads TGCGCCAGCAGCTTAACCTGGGGGCTGGAGACTAGCAGGAGGGACGAGCAGTTCTTC.